The 22 T cell receptor beta chains given below trace back to one sample, sequenced in a study of metastatic and nonmetastatic thyroid tumors. Through MiXCR, TCRdb re-clonotyped the PCR reads. The sample records about 38,000 clones, about half being singletons. Nobody among the patients had been given any treatment before thyroid surgery. Material for sequencing was tumor tissue. Receptors originate from a male donor with papillary thyroid cancer or a benign thyroid nodule (not recorded which). Some clones in this sample may be carry-over from other donors' samples.

V usage is TRBV7-2 and J usage is TRBJ2-7; TRBD2 matches at 11 bases. Germline V gives CDR1 SGHTA, CDR2 FQGNSA. Trimming took 0 bases from V and 2 from J; bases not matched to a gene: 0. CDR3 size: 15 residues. The CDR3 protein is CASSLASGGAYEQYF. The CDR3 DNA sequence: TGTGCCAGCAGCTTAGCTAGCGGGGGGGCCTACGAGCAGTACTTC.

The chain combines TRBV2 with TRBJ2-7, with D hard to call. The CDR3 consists of 12 residues. Trimming left V 7 bases short and J 2 bases short, with 9 bases between. CDR1 and CDR2 (germline): SNHLY, FYNNEI. CDR3 amino acids: CASTTDTYEQYF. The DNA for the CDR3 is TGTGCCAGCACGACGGATACCTACGAGCAGTACTTC.

The V and J genes are TRBV30 and TRBJ1-4; D gene ambiguous. V was shortened by 1 base and J by 4 bases, with 4 bases between the two germline ends. CDR1 and CDR2 (germline): GTSNPN, SVGIG (reference sequence). This CDR3 spans 12 amino acids. CDR3 sequence: CAWSDYNEKLFF. CDR3 DNA sequence: TGTGCCTGGAGTGATTATAATGAAAAACTGTTTTTT.

The chain links TRBV29-1 to TRBJ2-7; TRBD2 is a possible D gene (7 bases). V lost 4 bases, J lost 6 bases, and 13 bases lay in between. Per the germline V gene, CDR1 is SQVTM and CDR2 is ANQGSEA. This CDR3 has 12 amino acids. CDR3 protein: CSVVGGGGEQYF. DNA of the CDR3: TGCAGCGTTGTTGGGGGGGGCGGCGAGCAGTACTTC.

The table lists this clone with a few counts. The CDR3 sequence is CATQQRGNEQFF. DNA for the CDR3: TGTGCCACCCAACAGCGGGGCAATGAGCAGTTCTTC. J is TRBJ2-1 and V is TRBV19, with 7 bases fitting TRBD2. CDR1 is LNHDA, CDR2 SQIVND, per germline (reference sequence). The CDR3 consists of 12 residues. The trim removed 10 bases at V and 6 bases at J, leaving 6 bases unmatched.

This clone was seen only a few times. The J gene is TRBJ1-1, the V gene TRBV6-1; possibly TRBD1 for D (6 bases). CDR1 is MNHNS, CDR2 SASEGT, per germline. CDR3 length equals 14 residues. The V gene lost 8 bases and the J gene lost 2 bases, with 15 bases spanning the gap. CDR3 nucleotides: TGTGCCAGCGGGGACATCCGGGCCAACACTGAAGCTTTCTTT. Translating it yields CASGDIRANTEAFF.

This clone was detected a few times. The rearrangement joins TRBV6-1 to TRBJ2-1; D is unclear. CDR1 and CDR2 from the germline V gene are MNHNS and SASEGT. This CDR3 region has 14 residues. Trimming left V 1 base short and J 10 bases short, with 14 bases between. The DNA for the CDR3 is TGTGCCAGCAGTGAAGACGGGCTCACCAGGGAGCAGTTCTTC. Its protein is CASSEDGLTREQFF.

This clone was seen a handful of times. The sample contains more than one DNA sequence encoding this CDR3. CDR3 sequence reads: CASSFARRTGNRNEQFF. The CDR3 DNA follows: TGTGCCAGCAGTTTTGCCCGACGGACAGGTAACCGCAATGAGCAGTTCTTC. This chain joins TRBV28 and TRBJ2-1; 7 bases line up with TRBD1. The CDR3 has 17 residues. J lost 6 bases, V lost 3 bases, and 14 bases had no gene match. Germline CDR1 and CDR2: MDHEN and SYDVKM. Full variable domain (remainder filled in from reference TRBV28 and TRBJ2-1): DVKVTQSSRYLVKRTGEKVFLECVQDMDHENMFWYRQDPGLGLRLIYFSYDVKMKEKGDIPEGYSVSREKKERFSLILESASTNQTSMYLCASSFARRTGNRNEQFFGPGTRLTVL.

Only one count was recorded for this clone. V is TRBV7-3 and J is TRBJ2-1, with 7 bases matching TRBD2. Germline CDR1 reads SGHTA; CDR2 reads FQGTGA. This CDR3 region has 16 residues. V dropped 1 base and J dropped 0; count of bases not matched to a gene: 3. The CDR3 spells CASSLKGGSSYNEQFF. CDR3 DNA sequence: TGTGCCAGCAGCTTAAAGGGAGGGAGCTCCTACAATGAGCAGTTCTTC.

The V gene is TRBV6-1, the J gene TRBJ2-1; D might be TRBD1 or TRBD2, each matching 5 bases. The CDR3 sequence is 15 residues long. The germline CDR1 and CDR2 sequences are MNHNS and SASEGT. V was cut by 5 bases and J by 0 bases, with 11 bases left in between. CDR3 DNA sequence: TGTGCCAGCAGTCGGACACTAGGCTCCTACAATGAGCAGTTCTTC. This sequence encodes CASSRTLGSYNEQFF.

The chain couples TRBV5-4 to TRBJ2-1; TRBD2 matches at 10 bases. Per germline, CDR1 SGHNT and CDR2 YYREEE (reference sequence). The ends lost 4 bases at V and 7 bases at J; junction bases unmatched: 2. The CDR3 runs to 13 residues. The CDR3, as DNA: TGTGCCAGCAGCGGTAGCGGGAGGAATGAGCAGTTCTTC. It translates to CASSGSGRNEQFF.

J is TRBJ1-6 and V is TRBV6-1; D unclear. V gave up 6 bases and J gave up 7 bases, with 7 bases separating them. The CDR3 runs to 12 residues. Germline V CDR1 and CDR2: MNHNS, SASEGT. The CDR3 DNA reads TGTGCCAGCAGACGGCCAAATTCACCCCTCCACTTT. This gives the protein CASRRPNSPLHF.

This chain links TRBV5-1 with TRBJ1-2, with D unclear. Germline V gene data show CDR1 as SGHRS and CDR2 as YFSETQ. V lost 0 bases, J lost 2 bases, and 8 bases lay in between. The CDR3 loop spans 14 amino acids. The CDR3 loop is CASSLATVNYGYTF. The CDR3 DNA follows: TGCGCCAGCAGCTTGGCCACGGTCAACTATGGCTACACCTTC.

This chain joins TRBV14 and TRBJ2-1; 8 positions agree with TRBD2. Germline CDR1 is SGHDN and CDR2 is FVKESK. CDR3 size: 13 residues. J lost 6 bases, V lost 4 bases, and 2 bases had no gene match. The DNA for the CDR3 is TGTGCCAGCAGCCCTCGGGGGGGCAATGAGCAGTTCTTC. This encodes CASSPRGGNEQFF.

This chain connects TRBV7-6 to TRBJ2-2; 11 nucleotides agree with TRBD2. V shed 5 bases, J shed 2 bases, and the junction held 16 bases outside the gene matches. Germline values: CDR1 SGHVS, CDR2 FNYEAQ. The CDR3 covers 20 residues. The CDR3 DNA follows: TGTGCCAGCAGCCCTACGGGACTAGCGGAATCAAATTTCAACACCGGGGAGCTGTTTTTT. Its translation: CASSPTGLAESNFNTGELFF.

The chain carries TRBV24-1 and TRBJ2-1; 8 bases are shared with TRBD2. The trim removed 1 base at V and 12 bases at J, leaving 1 base unmatched. CDR1 and CDR2 (germline): KGHDR, SFDVKD. The CDR3 extends over 12 amino acids. The CDR3 DNA sequence: TGTGCCACCAGTGATTTACGGGAGGGGCAGTTCTTC. It translates to CATSDLREGQFF.

The rearrangement joins TRBV6-4 to TRBJ1-2; 7 positions agree with TRBD1. The CDR3 covers 16 residues. V was clipped by 8 bases and J by 0 bases; unmatched bases: 12. The germline gives CDR1 MRHNA, CDR2 SNTAGT. The CDR3 loop is CASLGPGGFANYGYTF. The CDR3 DNA reads as TGTGCCAGCCTAGGTCCAGGGGGATTCGCTAACTATGGCTACACCTTC.

The genes are TRBV6-1 and TRBJ2-7; the match to TRBD2 covers 8 bases. This CDR3 is 14 amino acids long. V trimming: 7 bases; J trimming: 3 bases; junction bases outside the gene matches: 8. CDR1 is MNHNS and CDR2 is SASEGT in the germline V gene. The CDR3 loop is CASTQTAGDYEQYF. CDR3 sequence (DNA): TGTGCCAGCACTCAGACAGCGGGAGACTACGAGCAGTACTTC.

The rearrangement joins TRBV20-1 to TRBJ1-5; D is undetermined. Germline loops: CDR1 DFQATT, CDR2 SNEGSKA (reference sequence). This CDR3 is built from 12 residues. V was pared by 7 bases and J by 7 bases, with 14 bases between. CDR3 sequence (DNA): TGCAGTGTGGGTCGGAAGACCCAGCCCCAGCATTTT. Protein product: CSVGRKTQPQHF.

This clone was observed a handful of times. The chain employs TRBV28 and TRBJ1-2; D possibly corresponds to TRBD1 (6 bases). The CDR3 is made up of 14 amino acids. The germline V gene has CDR1 MDHEN and CDR2 SYDVKM. With 7 bases removed from V and 5 bases from J, the gap between germline ends came to 17 bases. DNA of the CDR3: TGTGCCAGCATCAGCTCGGACAGAAATTATGGCTACACCTTC. This translates into CASISSDRNYGYTF.

V and J are TRBV7-2 and TRBJ2-7; the D call may be TRBD1 or TRBD2 (5 bases each). CDR1 is SGHTA, CDR2 FQGNSA, per germline. V was pared by 3 bases and J by 3 bases, with 15 bases between. The CDR3 is 15 amino acids. In DNA, the CDR3 is TGTGCCAGCAGCTTCAACCGGGACGGTAACTACGAGCAGTACTTC. As protein: CASSFNRDGNYEQYF.

This rearrangement joins TRBV12-3 or TRBV12-4 to TRBJ2-1; no clear D gene. CDR3 size: 16 residues. Trimming cost V 4 bases and J 0 bases, with 13 bases left between them. This CDR3 reads CASSWKVYSSYNEQFF. The CDR3 DNA is TGTGCCAGCAGTTGGAAAGTCTATAGCTCCTACAATGAGCAGTTCTTC.